This T cell receptor (beta chain) was captured by sequencing in a study of blood T cell repertoires in COVID-19. Produced via immunoSEQ multiplex PCR; TCRdb's table is partial and in-frame only. The profile shows roughly 150,000 clones, approximately 85% of them singletons. Germline CDR1 reads MNHEY; CDR2 reads SVGEGT. Trimming removed 5 bases at V and 4 bases at J, with 8 bases between. This CDR3 is 12 amino acids long. The chain uses TRBV6-2 or TRBV6-3 and TRBJ2-5; tentative D call: TRBD2 (5 bases). The clonotype was recovered from a man aged 45-65 years with acute or convalescent COVID-19. The sequencing input was peripheral blood. CDR3 coding DNA: TGTGCCAGCAGTCGACGGGGAGAGACCCAGTACTTC. Translation gives CASSRRGETQYF.